Described below is a single T cell receptor beta chain sequence and its context. Antigen specificity is unknown. The investigators amplified TCR beta CDR3 regions from RNA transcripts. During a first-round RT-PCR of the TCR CDR3, the HTBI primer set was used. TCRdb recomputed calls from the multiplex PCR reads with MiXCR, one row per CDR3 protein. Found here are around 380,000 distinct CDR3 sequences, roughly 13% of them singletons; the top ten hold around 21%. This specimen belongs to a study of T cells in Graves' hyperthyroidism and ophthalmopathy. Study in general: It was at initial diagnosis, before any treatment, that peripheral blood was collected. The study, taken as a whole, reports: Most expanded thyroid clonotypes above 0.001 also appeared in blood.

CDR3 length: 15 amino acids. Trimming pared 2 bases from V and 1 base from J, leaving 7 bases between. Per germline, CDR1 KGHDR and CDR2 SFDVKD. Disease duration under 2 months; hyperthyroidism patients were aged 18 to 65. The blood sample was taken at first hyperthyroidism diagnosis, before any ophthalmopathy symptoms. V usage is TRBV24-1 and J usage is TRBJ2-2; D unclear. Sequencing was performed on blood. The sequence came from a young man with Graves' hyperthyroidism that later progressed to Graves' ophthalmopathy. The CDR3 is CATSDSGQNTGELFF. CDR3 DNA sequence: TGTGCCACCAGTGATTCCGGGCAGAACACCGGGGAGCTGTTTTTT.